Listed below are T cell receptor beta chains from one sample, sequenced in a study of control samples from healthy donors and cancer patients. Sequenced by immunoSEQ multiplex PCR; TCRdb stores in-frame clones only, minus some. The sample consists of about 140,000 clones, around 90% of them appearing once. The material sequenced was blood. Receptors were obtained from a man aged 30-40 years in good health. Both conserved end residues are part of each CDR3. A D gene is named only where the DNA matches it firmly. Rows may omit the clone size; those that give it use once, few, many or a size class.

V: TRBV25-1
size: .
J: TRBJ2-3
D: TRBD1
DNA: TGTGCCAGCAGTGAGCCGACAGGGCTCACAGATACGCAGTATTTT
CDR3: CASSEPTGLTDTQYF

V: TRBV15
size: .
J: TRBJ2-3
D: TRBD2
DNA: TGTGCCACCAGCAGAGCAGCGGGCGGGGGGGATACGCAGTATTTT
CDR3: CATSRAAGGGDTQYF

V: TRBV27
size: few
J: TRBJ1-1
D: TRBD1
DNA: TGTGCCAGCAGAACCCGCCGACAGGGCGCTGAAGCTTTCTTT
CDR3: CASRTRRQGAEAFF

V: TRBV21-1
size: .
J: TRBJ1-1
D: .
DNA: TGTGCCAGCAGCACGGGACAGGGGGCGCCGAGTGAAGCTTTCTTT
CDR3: CASSTGQGAPSEAFF

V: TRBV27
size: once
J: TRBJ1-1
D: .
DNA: TGTGCCAGCGCATTTGTGGGGGCAGAGGAAGCTTTCTTT
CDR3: CASAFVGAEEAFF

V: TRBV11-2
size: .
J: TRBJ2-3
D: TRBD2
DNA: TGTGCCAGCAGCCCCGGAGCGGGGAGGGAAGATACGCAGTATTTT
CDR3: CASSPGAGREDTQYF

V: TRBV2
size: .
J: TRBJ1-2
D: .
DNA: TGTGCCAGCCACCCTACAACAGAGGCTGGCTACACCTTC
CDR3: CASHPTTEAGYTF

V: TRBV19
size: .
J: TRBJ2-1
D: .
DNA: TGTGCCAGTAATCAGGGGTCCTACAATGAGCAGTTCTTC
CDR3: CASNQGSYNEQFF

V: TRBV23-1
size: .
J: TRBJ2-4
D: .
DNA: TGCGCCAGCCATGCAGGCGCCAAAAACATTCAGTACTTC
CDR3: CASHAGAKNIQYF

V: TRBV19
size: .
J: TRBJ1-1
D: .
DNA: TGTGCCAGTAGTACGAACTGGGACACTGAAGCTTTCTTT
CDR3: CASSTNWDTEAFF

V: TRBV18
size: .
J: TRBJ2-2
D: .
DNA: TGTGCCAGCTCACCGAGCAGGGCGACCACCGGGGAGCTGTTTTTT
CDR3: CASSPSRATTGELFF

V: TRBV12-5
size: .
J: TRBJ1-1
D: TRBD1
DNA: TGTGCTAGTGGTTTGTCCGCGACAGGGGGAGGAGCTTTCTTT
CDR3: CASGLSATGGGAFF

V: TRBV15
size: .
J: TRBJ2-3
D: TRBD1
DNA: TGTGCCACCAGCAGAGGGGGACAGGGCGTCACAGATACGCAGTATTTT
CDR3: CATSRGGQGVTDTQYF

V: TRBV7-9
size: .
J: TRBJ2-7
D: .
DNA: TGTGCCAGCAGCTTAGGACACCTCGGCCCCCCGGTCGAGCAGTACTTC
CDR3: CASSLGHLGPPVEQYF

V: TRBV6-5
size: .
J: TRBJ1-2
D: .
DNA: TGTGCCAGCAGCCTACAGCAAGACTATGGCTACACCTTC
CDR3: CASSLQQDYGYTF

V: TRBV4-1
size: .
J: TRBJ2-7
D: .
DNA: TGCGCCAGCAGCCAAGAGGGTGCGCGCTCCTACGAGCAGTACTTC
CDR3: CASSQEGARSYEQYF

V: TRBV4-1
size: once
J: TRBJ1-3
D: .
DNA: TGCGCCAGCAGCCAAGTTTCTGGGACCTCTGGAAACACCATATATTTT
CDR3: CASSQVSGTSGNTIYF

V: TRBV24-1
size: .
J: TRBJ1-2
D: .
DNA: TGTGCCACCAGTGATTGGGGACAAGCCTATGGCTACACCTTC
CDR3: CATSDWGQAYGYTF